This T cell receptor beta chain comes out of a study of blood T cell repertoires in COVID-19. Study-wide background: There were acute and convalescent COVID-19 samples, and they came from the United States, Italy and Spain.

Participant age was about 18 to 95 years, and participants resided in around 24 US areas. Donors in Cohort 3 who had recovered were those with two negative PCRs, healthcare professional clearance, or resolution of their symptoms. This CDR3 comprises 10 residues. The germline V gene encodes CDR1 LNHDA and CDR2 SQIVND (reference sequence). With 6 bases removed from V and 6 bases from J, the gap between germline ends came to 5 bases. Data came from immunoSEQ multiplex PCR; TCRdb stores just in-frame clones and leaves some out. The top ten clones hold 1.3% of a sample with roughly 360,000 clones, about 87% of them seen once.

V is TRBV19 and J is TRBJ1-2; possible D gene TRBD1, 5 bases. The TCR comes from a man under 40 who had recovered from COVID-19. The sequencing sample was made of PBMCs or T cells enriched from blood (not recorded which). CDR3 region: CASSRDGYTF. The CDR3 nucleotides read TGTGCCAGTAGCAGGGATGGCTACACCTTC.